This TCR beta chain was captured in a study of regulatory T cells in long-lasting Graves disease. On the study more broadly: Graves' patients (newly diagnosed) had been on antithyroid drugs under 3 months. Study observations and caveats: Persistent patients shared under 3,000 public clonotypes among themselves. Newly diagnosed patients shared fewer, at about a thousand.

V was trimmed by 4 bases and J by 3 bases, leaving 9 bases between them. CDR1 and CDR2 (germline): SQVTM, ANQGSEA. The CDR3 is 12 amino acids. Arm-PCR of CDR3 regions with iRepertoire HTBI primers generated TCR beta libraries. TCRdb independently ran MiXCR on the multiplex PCR reads; one entry per CDR3 protein. The table includes approximately 540,000 distinct CDR3 sequences, approximately 12% detected once. Concerning this clonotype itself: Its specificity is unknown.

Time point of the sample: newly diagnosed GD, antithyroid drugs for less than 3 months. From PBMCs, RNA was extracted and then used to make the TCR library. This sample was also put to use in a study of T cells in Graves' hyperthyroidism and ophthalmopathy.

The source material was peripheral blood mononuclear cells (PBMCs), sampled at new diagnosis, from a patient treated with antithyroid drugs. The chain uses TRBV29-1 and TRBJ1-2; D is unresolved. This clonotype originated in a woman aged 25 to 39 with Graves disease. The CDR3 region has the DNA TGCAGCGTTGTGGGCACTGACTATGGCTACACCTTC. The encoded protein is CSVVGTDYGYTF.